This paragraph reports one T cell receptor (beta chain). Sequencing was performed with immunoSEQ multiplex PCR; in TCRdb, only in-frame clones are kept and a portion is missing. Here the sample spans 40,000 or so clones, 86% being singletons. The data derive from a study of sequential checkpoint blockade in melanoma. Treatment specified: randomized to nivolumab then ipilimumab (arm A) or the reverse (arm B). This CDR3 region has 16 residues. The germline CDR1 and CDR2 sequences are MDHEN and SYDVKM. Between the trimmed V and J ends, which lost 3 bases and 2 bases, there was a span of 15 bases. Sequencing was performed on CD8+ T cells sorted from blood (inferred from file names), taken from a patient given nivolumab and ipilimumab in sequence. This TCR was recovered from a human donor with melanoma. This chain connects TRBV28 to TRBJ2-3, with D perhaps matching TRBD1 (6 bases). The CDR3 region is CASSFRGGTPTDTQYF. CDR3 DNA: TGTGCCAGCAGTTTTCGAGGGGGTACTCCCACAGATACGCAGTATTTT.